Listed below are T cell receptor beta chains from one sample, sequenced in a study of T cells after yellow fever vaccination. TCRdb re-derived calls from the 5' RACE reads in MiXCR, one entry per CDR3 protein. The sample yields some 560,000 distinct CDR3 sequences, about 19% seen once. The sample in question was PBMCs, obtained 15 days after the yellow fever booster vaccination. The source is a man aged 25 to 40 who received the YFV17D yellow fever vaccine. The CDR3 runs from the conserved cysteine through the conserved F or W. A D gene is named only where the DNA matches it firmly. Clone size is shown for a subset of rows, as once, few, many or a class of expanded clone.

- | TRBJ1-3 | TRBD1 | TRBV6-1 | TGTGCCAGCAGTCCCGACGGGACAGGGGGAAACACCATATATTTT | CASSPDGTGGNTIYF
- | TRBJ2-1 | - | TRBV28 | TGTGCCAGCAGTTTATGGTTAGAGCAGTTCTTC | CASSLWLEQFF
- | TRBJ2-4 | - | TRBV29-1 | TGCAGCGTACAGGGTTCCAAAAACATTCAGTACTTC | CSVQGSKNIQYF
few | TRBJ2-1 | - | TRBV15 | TGTGCCACCAGCAGAGATCGGGGGGAGCAGTTCTTC | CATSRDRGEQFF
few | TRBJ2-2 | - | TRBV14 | TGTGCCAGCAGCCAATTTGTTCGGGGCACCGGGGAGCTGTTTTTT | CASSQFVRGTGELFF
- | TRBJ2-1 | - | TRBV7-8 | TGTGCCAGCAGCTTAGCTGGGAATCACAATGAGCAGTTCTTC | CASSLAGNHNEQFF
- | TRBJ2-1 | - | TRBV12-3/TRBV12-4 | TGTGCCAGCAGTCTTAGTGGGGCCCGGACGCAGTTCTTC | CASSLSGARTQFF
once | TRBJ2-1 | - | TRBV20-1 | TGCAGTGCTAGACAGGGAGGACAGTTCTTC | CSARQGGQFF
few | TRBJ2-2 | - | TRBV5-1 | TGCGCCAGCAGCTTGGGGGGCCAAGTAGCCGGGGAGCTGTTTTTT | CASSLGGQVAGELFF
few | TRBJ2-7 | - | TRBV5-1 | TGCGCCAGCAGCTTGGATGGGATTAGTGACGAGCAGTACTTC | CASSLDGISDEQYF
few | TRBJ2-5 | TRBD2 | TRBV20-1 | TGCAGTGCAACGCTAGCGGGAGTGGAAAAGACCCAGTACTTC | CSATLAGVEKTQYF
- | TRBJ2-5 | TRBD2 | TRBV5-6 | TGTGCCAGCAGCTCCTGGACTAGCGGGAGGCTGAAGACCCAGTACTTC | CASSSWTSGRLKTQYF
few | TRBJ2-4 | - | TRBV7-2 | TGTGCCAGCAGCTTTGGGGCAGGGAGGGGGAACATTCAGTACTTC | CASSFGAGRGNIQYF
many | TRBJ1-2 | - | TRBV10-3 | TGTGCCATCAGTGAGTTGGAAGGACCCTTCTATGGCTACACCTTC | CAISELEGPFYGYTF
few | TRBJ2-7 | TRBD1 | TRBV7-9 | TGTGCCAGCAGCTTAAAGGGGGCGAGGGTTGACGAGCAGTACTTC | CASSLKGARVDEQYF
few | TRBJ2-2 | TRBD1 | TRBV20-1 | TGCAGTGCTAGAGTGAGGGGGACAGGGGGTAACACCGGGGAGCTGTTTTTT | CSARVRGTGGNTGELFF
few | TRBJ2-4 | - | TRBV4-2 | TGTGCCAGCAGCCAACATCCCCGTGAGGGGAAAAACATTCAGTACTTC | CASSQHPREGKNIQYF
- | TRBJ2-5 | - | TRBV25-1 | TGTGCCAGCGGGGTCAAGGACCCGGGGGAGACCCAGTACTTC | CASGVKDPGETQYF
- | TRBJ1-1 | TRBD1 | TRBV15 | TGTGCCACCAGCAGAGGGGACAGGGGCACTGAAGCTTTCTTT | CATSRGDRGTEAFF
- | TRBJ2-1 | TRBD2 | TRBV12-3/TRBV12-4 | TGTGCCATCCACCCTACTAGCGGGAGAAAGGTTGAGCAGTTCTTC | CAIHPTSGRKVEQFF
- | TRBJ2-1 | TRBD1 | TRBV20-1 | TGCAGTGCTAGAGGGGGGGGACAGGGGATAAGTGAGCAGTTCTTC | CSARGGGQGISEQFF
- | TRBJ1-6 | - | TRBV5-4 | TGTGCCAGCAGCTCTGCGACATGGGGGGGAGGTAACTCACCCCTCCACTTT | CASSSATWGGGNSPLHF
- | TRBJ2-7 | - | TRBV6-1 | TGTGCCAGCACCTTGAACAGGGTTTCCTACGAGCAGTACTTC | CASTLNRVSYEQYF
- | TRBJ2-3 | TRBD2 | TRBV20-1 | TGCAGTGCTAGAGATTGGCGGACTAGCGGGAGAGACGATACGCAGTATTTT | CSARDWRTSGRDDTQYF
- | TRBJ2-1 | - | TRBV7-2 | TGTGCCAGCAGCTTTAAAACAGCGCAGTTCTTC | CASSFKTAQFF
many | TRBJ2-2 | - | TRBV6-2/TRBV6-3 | TGTGCCAGCAGTTACCCCACCGGGGAGCTGTTTTTT | CASSYPTGELFF
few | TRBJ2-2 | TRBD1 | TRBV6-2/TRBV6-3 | TGTGCCAGCACTCCGACAGGGCAGGTAGCCGGGGAGCTGTTTTTT | CASTPTGQVAGELFF
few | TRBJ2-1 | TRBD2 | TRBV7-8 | TGTGCCAGCACCATACTAACGGGACTAGCGGGAGGCTATGAGCAGTTCTTC | CASTILTGLAGGYEQFF
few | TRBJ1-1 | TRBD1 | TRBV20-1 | TGCAGTGCACCTAGGGGGCCCACTGAAGCTTTCTTT | CSAPRGPTEAFF
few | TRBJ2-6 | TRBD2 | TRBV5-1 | TGCGCCAGCAGCTTGTATCGGCTTAGGAGAGCGGGAGGGCAAGGGGCCAACGTCCTGACTTTC | CASSLYRLRRAGGQGANVLTF
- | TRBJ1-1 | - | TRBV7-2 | TGTGCCAGCAGCTCCCGGTATCGGAGTTCGGAAGCTTTCTTT | CASSSRYRSSEAFF
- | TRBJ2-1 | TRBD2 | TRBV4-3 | TGCGCCAGCAGCCAAGGGACTAGCATAGACAATGAGCAGTTCTTC | CASSQGTSIDNEQFF
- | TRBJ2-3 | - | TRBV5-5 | TGTGCCAGCAGCTCGGAGGTGACAGATACGCAGTATTTT | CASSSEVTDTQYF
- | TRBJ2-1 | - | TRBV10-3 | TGTGCCATCAGTTCCCCCCTCTCGGGCCTTACAGAGCAGTTCTTC | CAISSPLSGLTEQFF
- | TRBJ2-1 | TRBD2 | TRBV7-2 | TGTGCCAGCACCACAGGGTGGCCTAGCGGGAGAAATGAGCAGTTCTTC | CASTTGWPSGRNEQFF
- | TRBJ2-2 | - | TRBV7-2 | TGTGCCAGCAGTGACTGGGGGAAATCCGGGGAGCTGTTTTTT | CASSDWGKSGELFF
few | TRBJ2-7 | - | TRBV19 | TGTGCCAGTAGTCAACAGGGTGGAGGTTACTACGAGCAGTACTTC | CASSQQGGGYYEQYF
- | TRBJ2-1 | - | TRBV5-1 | TGCGCCAGCAGCCTAGGGACAAAAGTGAGCCATGAGCAGTTCTTC | CASSLGTKVSHEQFF
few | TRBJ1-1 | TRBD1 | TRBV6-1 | TGTGCCAGTCGACAGGGCTGGGACACTGAAGCTTTCTTT | CASRQGWDTEAFF
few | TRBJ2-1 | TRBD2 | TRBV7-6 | TGTGCCAGCTCCGGTTTAGCGGGAGGGCGTTTATACAATGAGCAGTTCTTC | CASSGLAGGRLYNEQFF
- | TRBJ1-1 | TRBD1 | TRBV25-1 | TGTGCCAGCAGTGATCCAGGGGGTTACGCTTTCTTT | CASSDPGGYAFF
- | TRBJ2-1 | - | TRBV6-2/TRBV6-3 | TGTGCCAGCAGTCCCGCGCGGGACTTCACCTACAATGAGCAGTTCTTC | CASSPARDFTYNEQFF
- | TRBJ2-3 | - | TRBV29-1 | TGCAGCGTTGAGGCCCGAAGCACAGATACGCAGTATTTT | CSVEARSTDTQYF
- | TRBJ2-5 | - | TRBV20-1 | TGCAGTGCTAGAGGAGGCAGGGATGGGACCCAGTACTTC | CSARGGRDGTQYF
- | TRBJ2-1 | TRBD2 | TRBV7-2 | TGTGCCAGCAGCCGCAGGACTAGCGGGACCCTGGGCAATGAGCAGTTCTTC | CASSRRTSGTLGNEQFF
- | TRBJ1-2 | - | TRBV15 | TGTGCCACCAGCAGAGTCCGCCCCGATAACTATGGCTACACCTTC | CATSRVRPDNYGYTF
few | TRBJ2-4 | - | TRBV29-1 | TGCAGCGTTGGCCCCGACACGGGCAAAAACATTCAGTACTTC | CSVGPDTGKNIQYF
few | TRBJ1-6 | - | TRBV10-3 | TGTGCCATCAGCGGATTGGGATCCTATAATTCACCCCTCCACTTT | CAISGLGSYNSPLHF
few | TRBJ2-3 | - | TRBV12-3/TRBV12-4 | TGTGCCAGCAGTCCCGACTCAGGTCATACGCAGTATTTT | CASSPDSGHTQYF
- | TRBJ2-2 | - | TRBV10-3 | TGTGCCATCAGTGATAACAGGGAGGATCCAACCGGGGAGCTGTTTTTT | CAISDNREDPTGELFF